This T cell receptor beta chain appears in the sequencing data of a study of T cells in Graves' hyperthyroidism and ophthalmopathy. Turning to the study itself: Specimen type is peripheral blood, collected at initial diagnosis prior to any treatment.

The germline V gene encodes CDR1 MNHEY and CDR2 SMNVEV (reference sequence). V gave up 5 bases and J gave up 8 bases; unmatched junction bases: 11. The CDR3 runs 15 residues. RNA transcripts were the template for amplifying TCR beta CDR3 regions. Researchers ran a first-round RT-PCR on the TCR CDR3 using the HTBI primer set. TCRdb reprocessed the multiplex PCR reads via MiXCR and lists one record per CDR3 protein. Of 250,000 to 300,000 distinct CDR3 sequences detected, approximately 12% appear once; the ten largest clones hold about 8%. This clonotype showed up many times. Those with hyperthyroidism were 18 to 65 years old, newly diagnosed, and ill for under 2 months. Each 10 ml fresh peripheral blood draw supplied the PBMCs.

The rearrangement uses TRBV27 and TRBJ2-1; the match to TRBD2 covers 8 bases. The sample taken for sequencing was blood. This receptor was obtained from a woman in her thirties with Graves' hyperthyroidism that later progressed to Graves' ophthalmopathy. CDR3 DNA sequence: TGTGCCAGCAGTAGATTAGCGGGATGGGGGGATGAGCAGTTCTTC. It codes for CASSRLAGWGDEQFF.